This T cell receptor beta chain was recorded in a study of early T cells in non-severe SARS-CoV-2 infection. Study-level information: The chains were unpaired, and the sequenced material was bulk RNA from unsorted whole blood.

This clonotype occurred many times. Unique molecular identifiers were added to individual cDNA molecules. TCRdb reprocessed the 5' RACE reads with MiXCR, giving one entry per CDR3 protein. The repertoire holds 45,000 to 75,000 distinct CDR3 sequences, with over 5% as singletons. V shed 3 bases and J 2 bases; nucleotides not matched to a gene: 3. The CDR3 runs to 15 residues. The sequence was obtained from an adult who was a healthcare worker with PCR-confirmed SARS-CoV-2 infection or an uninfected control (not recorded which). The gene calls are TRBV12-3 or TRBV12-4 and TRBJ2-2; TRBD1 matches at 7 bases. The specimen sequenced was whole blood. The CDR3 coding sequence is TGTGCCAGCAGTTTTGGGGACAGAAACACCGGGGAGCTGTTTTTT. It specifies CASSFGDRNTGELFF.